This T cell receptor (beta chain) was sequenced for a study of siplizumab effects on memory and regulatory T cells. Clones were sequenced by immunoSEQ multiplex PCR, and TCRdb holds only the in-frame ones, with some missing. The repertoire consists of 56,000 or so clones, with 95% to 98% occurring once and the leading ten covering 0.85% to 1.4%. Germline loops: CDR1 SGDLS, CDR2 YYNGEE. Trimming left V 7 bases short and J 5 bases short, with 22 bases between. The CDR3 consists of 15 residues. The clonotype comes from a human donor in good health. Sequenced material: naive CD8+ T cells sorted from blood. The V gene is TRBV9, the J gene TRBJ2-7; D is possibly TRBD2 (7 bases). This CDR3 reads CASGGASSSVHEQYF. The CDR3, as DNA: TGTGCCAGCGGGGGGGCTAGTTCTTCGGTTCACGAGCAGTACTTC.